The 25 T cell receptor beta chains listed next were all sequenced from one sample in a study of neurological immune-mediated disorders. TCRdb independently ran MiXCR on the 5' RACE reads; one entry per CDR3 protein. The sample lists approximately 74,000 distinct CDR3 sequences, 9.4% occurring once. Sample: PBMCs. Source of these receptors: a man aged 45-65 years in good health.

To note about this clonotype: Since a much larger clone is just one base distant, this may be a read error. V usage is TRBV20-1 and J usage is TRBJ2-5, with D maybe TRBD2 (6 bases). Germline V gene sequence: CDR1 DFQATT, CDR2 SNEGSKA (reference sequence). There are 13 residues in the CDR3. The ends were cut back, 3 bases at V and 7 bases at J, with 15 bases in the middle. CDR3 in DNA: TGCAGTGCTAGCAGCGCGCGGGGAGTGACCCAGTACTTC. Translating it yields CSASSARGVTQYF.

This clonotype was recorded at least ten times. V gene TRBV20-1 combines with J gene TRBJ1-6; D not certain. The germline V gene has CDR1 DFQATT and CDR2 SNEGSKA (reference sequence). The CDR3 has 12 amino acids. V was shortened by 3 bases and J by 4 bases, with 4 bases between the two germline ends. The CDR3 loop reads CSAREYNSPLHF. For the CDR3, the DNA is TGCAGTGCTAGGGAATATAATTCACCCCTCCACTTT.

This clonotype was picked up many times. V gene TRBV29-1 combines with J gene TRBJ2-3; the match to TRBD1 covers 7 bases. The V and J ends lost 7 bases and 0 bases, in that order; junction bases with no gene match: 10. The CDR3 consists of 15 residues. The V gene's germline CDR1 is SQVTM and CDR2 ANQGSEA. CDR3 in DNA: TGCAGCGCCGAAAGGGGGACAGCTAGCACAGATACGCAGTATTTT. This sequence encodes CSAERGTASTDTQYF.

In this sample, this clonotype turned up many times. This chain links TRBV5-1 with TRBJ2-5, with TRBD1 as a possible D gene (6 bases). The CDR3 runs to 15 residues. Germline V CDR1 and CDR2: SGHRS, YFSETQ. V dropped 4 bases and J dropped 4 bases, with 17 bases sitting between them. CDR3 DNA: TGCGCCAGCAGCCTCCAAGGGGGTTTCGGAGAGACCCAGTACTTC. The encoded protein is CASSLQGGFGETQYF. The full variable domain, with the rest looked up from reference TRBV5-1 and TRBJ2-5, is KAGVTQTPRYLIKTRGQQVTLSCSPISGHRSVSWYQQTPGQGLQFLFEYFSETQRNKGNFPGRFSGRQFSNSRSEMNVSTLELGDSALYLCASSLQGGFGETQYFGPGTRLLVL.

Ten or more counts support this clonotype. This sequence joins TRBV18 and TRBJ2-7, with 7 bases aligning to TRBD2. Germline assignment: CDR1 KGHSH and CDR2 LQKENI. The CDR3 runs to 15 residues. With 0 bases clipped from V and 4 bases from J, the junction kept 6 bases outside the gene matches. This CDR3 is CASSPPPGGEYEQYF. The CDR3 DNA is TGTGCCAGCTCACCACCGCCGGGAGGAGAATACGAGCAGTACTTC.

This clonotype has at least ten counts. This chain joins TRBV5-1 and TRBJ1-1; possible D gene TRBD1, 5 bases. The CDR3 runs to 15 residues. Per the germline V gene, CDR1 is SGHRS and CDR2 is YFSETQ. V dropped 5 bases and J dropped 0 bases, with 14 bases sitting between them. The CDR3 DNA reads TGCGCCAGCAGTCTAACGACAGTCATGAACACTGAAGCTTTCTTT. Its protein is CASSLTTVMNTEAFF.

This clonotype was counted ten times or more. As DNA, the CDR3 is TGTGCCAGCAGAACCAACAGGGGGCAGTTATACGAGCAGTACTTC. This gives the protein CASRTNRGQLYEQYF. The chain combines TRBV6-5 with TRBJ2-7; TRBD1 aligns across 9 bases. This CDR3 region has 15 residues. The ends lost 6 bases at V and 4 bases at J; junction bases unmatched: 10. Germline CDR1 reads MNHEY; CDR2 reads SVGAGI.

Ten or more counts support this clonotype. This chain links TRBV27 with TRBJ1-1; 8 bases align to TRBD1. The V and J ends lost 6 bases and 8 bases, in that order; junction bases with no gene match: 11. This CDR3 has 14 amino acids. Germline lookup yields CDR1 MNHEY and CDR2 SMNVEV (reference sequence). The CDR3 is CASRPPGTGTEAFF. Here the CDR3 DNA reads TGTGCCAGCAGACCTCCCGGGACAGGAACCGAAGCTTTCTTT.

This clonotype has a count of ten or more. This chain links TRBV4-1 with TRBJ2-5; maybe TRBD2 (6 bases). The CDR3 is made up of 14 amino acids. V lost 3 bases and J 5 bases, leaving 13 bases between the germline ends. Germline V gene sequence: CDR1 MGHRA, CDR2 YSYEKL. The DNA for the CDR3 is TGCGCCAGCAGCCAGGCTCTAGCGTTGGAGACCCAGTACTTC. Residues: CASSQALALETQYF.

This clonotype came up many times. This chain links TRBV20-1 with TRBJ1-2; D not resolved. The CDR3 runs 12 residues. Germline CDR1 reads DFQATT; CDR2 reads SNEGSKA (reference sequence). The V gene lost 6 bases and the J gene lost 4 bases, with 12 bases spanning the gap. The CDR3 protein is CSAGALFYGYTF. The DNA for the CDR3 is TGCAGTGCCGGTGCGCTGTTCTATGGCTACACCTTC.

Notes on this clonotype: It is likely a read error, because the conserved phenylalanine at the end of the CDR3 is missing. The chain is built from TRBV20-1 and TRBJ2-3, with 8 bases that match TRBD2. Per the germline V gene, CDR1 is DFQATT and CDR2 is SNEGSKA (reference sequence). The CDR3 extends over 11 amino acids. The CDR3 DNA sequence: TGCAGCGGGGGGGGTGGAGATACGCAGTATTCT. This translates into CSGGGGDTQYS.

The sample holds many counts of this clonotype. The rearrangement uses TRBV5-1 and TRBJ2-4, with D unclear. The CDR3 contains 18 residues. CDR1 is SGHRS, CDR2 YFSETQ, per germline. V was cut by 0 bases and J by 0 bases, with 16 bases left in between. The CDR3 protein is CASSLAPTSSLAKNIQYF. CDR3 DNA: TGCGCCAGCAGCTTGGCCCCGACCTCCAGCCTAGCCAAAAACATTCAGTACTTC.

This clonotype has ten or more counts. Here the CDR3 reads CASSLWASGRDEQFF. In DNA, the CDR3 is TGTGCCAGCAGCTTGTGGGCTAGTGGTCGAGATGAGCAGTTCTTC. The chain carries TRBV5-5 and TRBJ2-1; no clear D. Germline CDR1 is SGHKS and CDR2 is YYEKEE (reference sequence). With 1 base removed from V and 8 bases from J, the gap between germline ends came to 16 bases. The length of the CDR3 is 15 residues.

This clonotype came up many times. The chain employs TRBV7-9 and TRBJ1-1, with unresolved D. The germline V gene has CDR1 SEHNR and CDR2 FQNEAQ (reference sequence). The CDR3 covers 14 residues. The V end lost 5 bases, the J end lost 1 base, and 11 bases lay between the germline ends. The CDR3 protein is CASSLRVGNTEAFF. CDR3 coding DNA: TGTGCCAGCAGCCTCCGCGTCGGGAACACTGAAGCTTTCTTT.

This clonotype was observed many times. The V gene is TRBV7-2, the J gene TRBJ2-7, with 10 positions matching TRBD2. The CDR3 loop spans 15 amino acids. The germline V gene encodes CDR1 SGHTA and CDR2 FQGNSA. The ends lost 6 bases at V and 3 bases at J; junction bases unmatched: 8. The CDR3 nucleotides are TGTGCCAGCAGAAAAGGTTCTAGCGGGAGCTACGAGCAGTACTTC. Translated: CASRKGSSGSYEQYF.

Ten or more counts support this clonotype. CDR3 in amino acids: CSAPLLASLLPDTQYF. Written as DNA, the CDR3 is TGCAGTGCCCCTTTACTAGCGTCCCTTTTGCCAGATACGCAGTATTTT. This chain connects TRBV20-1 to TRBJ2-3; 7 nucleotides match TRBD2. J lost 4 bases, V lost 6 bases, and 16 bases had no gene match. Germline V CDR1 and CDR2: DFQATT, SNEGSKA (reference sequence). The CDR3 is 16 amino acids.

This clonotype was seen ten or more times. The genes are TRBV12-3 or TRBV12-4 and TRBJ2-2; 12 bases line up with TRBD2. The CDR3 runs to 19 residues. The J segment lost 3 bases and the V segment lost 2 bases, leaving 10 bases of the junction unmatched. Here the CDR3 reads CASSLRGLAGGPDTGELFF. CDR3 coding DNA: TGTGCCAGCAGTTTAAGGGGGCTAGCGGGGGGGCCCGACACCGGGGAGCTGTTTTTT.

This clonotype was picked up many times. J is TRBJ1-3 and V is TRBV24-1; no reliable D call. CDR3 length: 14 residues. Germline assignment: CDR1 KGHDR and CDR2 SFDVKD. Trimming took off 0 bases at V and 4 bases at J, with 6 bases between the two ends. The CDR3 loop reads CATSDLTTGNTIYF. Written as DNA, the CDR3 is TGTGCCACCAGTGATTTGACAACAGGAAACACCATATATTTT.

This clonotype was seen ten or more times. The chain recombines TRBV7-3 with TRBJ2-2, with D perhaps matching TRBD1 (6 bases). Trimming removed 2 bases at V and 7 bases at J, with 11 bases between. The CDR3 contains 14 residues. Germline V gene lookup returns CDR1 SGHTA and CDR2 FQGTGA. The CDR3 protein is CASSLLGAGGELFF. The CDR3 DNA follows: TGTGCCAGCAGCTTACTGGGGGCCGGCGGGGAGCTGTTTTTT.

This clonotype was counted at least ten times. The V gene is TRBV27, the J gene TRBJ1-4, with D maybe TRBD1 (6 bases). V lost 1 base and J 8 bases, leaving 14 bases between the germline ends. This CDR3 contains 15 residues. Germline CDR1 and CDR2: MNHEY and SMNVEV (reference sequence). CDR3: CASSLWGGAGEKLFF. CDR3 sequence (DNA): TGTGCCAGCAGTTTATGGGGGGGGGCCGGCGAAAAACTGTTTTTT. Full variable domain (rest looked up from reference TRBV27 and TRBJ1-4): EAQVTQNPRYLITVTGKKLTVTCSQNMNHEYMSWYRQDPGLGLRQIYYSMNVEVTDKGDVPEGYKVSRKEKRNFPLILESPSPNQTSLYFCASSLWGGAGEKLFFGSGTQLSVL.

This clonotype was seen repeatedly, ten times or more. V and J are TRBV27 and TRBJ1-1, with a weak D call TRBD1 (5 bases). Trimming shortened V by 5 bases and J by 1 base, and 14 bases separated the two germline ends. Germline lookup yields CDR1 MNHEY and CDR2 SMNVEV (reference sequence). The length of the CDR3 is 15 residues. For the CDR3, the DNA is TGTGCCAGCAGTCTCAGGGTCGGACCGAACACTGAAGCTTTCTTT. This translates into CASSLRVGPNTEAFF.

This clonotype was observed a handful of times. The V gene is TRBV20-1, the J gene TRBJ1-5, with D uncertain. Germline lookup yields CDR1 DFQATT and CDR2 SNEGSKA (reference sequence). Between the trimmed V and J ends, which lost 6 bases and 2 bases, there was a span of 8 bases. This CDR3 region has 12 residues. The CDR3 loop is CSAGRRNQPQHF. CDR3 DNA sequence: TGCAGTGCCGGACGCCGCAATCAGCCCCAGCATTTT.

DNA for the CDR3: TGTGCCAGCATCCCAAGGGTGGGCGGGAGCTCCTACAATGAGCAGTTCTTC. Translated, it gives CASIPRVGGSSYNEQFF. The chain has TRBV7-3 and TRBJ2-1; 7 bases line up with TRBD2. Trimming removed 7 bases from V and 0 bases from J; junction bases left unmatched: 12. The CDR3 is made up of 17 amino acids. Germline CDR1 SGHTA, CDR2 FQGTGA. Combining the CDR3 with reference TRBV7-3 and TRBJ2-1 gives the whole variable domain GAGVSQTPSNKVTEKGKYVELRCDPISGHTALYWYRQSLGQGPEFLIYFQGTGAADDSGLPNDRFFAVRPEGSVSTLKIQRTERGDSAVYLCASIPRVGGSSYNEQFFGPGTRLTVL.

As to this clonotype: The germline gene is not matched at one end of the junction; a read error may be the cause. The rearrangement links TRBV12-3 or TRBV12-4 to TRBJ1-2, with D unresolved. The CDR3 consists of 12 residues. The CDR3 loop is CVSSQINYGYTF. In DNA form, the CDR3 reads TGTGTCAGCAGCCAGATTAACTATGGCTACACCTTC.

Notes on this clonotype: It may be a read error: a sequence one base away is much more abundant. The CDR3 loop reads CVSSPHPGQRQGTDTQYF. As DNA, the CDR3 is TGTGTCAGCAGCCCCCATCCGGGACAGCGCCAGGGGACAGATACGCAGTATTTT. J is TRBJ2-3 and V is TRBV9, with 7 bases lining up with TRBD1. CDR3 length: 18 residues. Germline assignment: CDR1 SGDLS and CDR2 YYNGEE. The variable domain in full, completed from reference TRBV9 and TRBJ2-3, reads DSGVTQTPKHLITATGQRVTLRCSPRSGDLSVYWYQQSLDQGLQFLIQYYNGEERAKGNILERFSAQQFPDLHSELNLSSLELGDSALYFCVSSPHPGQRQGTDTQYFGPGTRLTVL.